The source of this TCR beta chain is a study of blood T cells in healthy people across ages. Germline lookup yields CDR1 MNHNY and CDR2 SVGAGI (reference sequence). The CDR3 has 14 residues. Together with a sample-barcoded 5' primer, a J-beta primer mix was included in a second PCR lasting roughly 6 to 12 cycles. MiXCR, run by TCRdb on the 5' RACE reads, gives a single entry per CDR3 protein. The sample lists around 940,000 distinct CDR3 sequences; just over 50% were seen once. This clonotype is a singleton in its sample. Sequencing used blood. The chain combines TRBV6-6 with TRBJ2-7; the D call may be TRBD1 or TRBD2 (5 bases each). The DNA end lines up better with TRBJ2-5; the J call may be wrong. This clonotype was obtained from a woman aged 55 to 70 in good health. CDR3 region: CASSGTYIRETQYF. CDR3 DNA: TGTGCCAGCAGTGGGACGTACATCCGGGAGACCCAGTACTTC.